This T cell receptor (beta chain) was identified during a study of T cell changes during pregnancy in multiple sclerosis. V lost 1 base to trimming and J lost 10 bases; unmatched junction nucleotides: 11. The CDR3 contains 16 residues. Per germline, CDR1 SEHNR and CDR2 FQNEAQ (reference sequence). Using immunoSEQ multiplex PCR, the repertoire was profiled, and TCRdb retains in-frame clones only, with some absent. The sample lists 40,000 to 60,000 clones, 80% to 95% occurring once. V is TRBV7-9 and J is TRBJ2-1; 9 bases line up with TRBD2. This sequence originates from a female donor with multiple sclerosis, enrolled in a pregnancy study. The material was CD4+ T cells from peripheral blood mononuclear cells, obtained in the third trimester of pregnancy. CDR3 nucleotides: TGTGCCAGCAGCTTAGATGGCCTAGCGGGGCCGGGAGAGCAGTTCTTC. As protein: CASSLDGLAGPGEQFF.